The 29 T cell receptor beta chains reported below all come from one sample, sequenced in a study of cytotoxic CD8 clonotypes in ibrutinib-treated CLL. The assay was immunoSEQ multiplex PCR, and TCRdb's table has in-frame clones only and misses some. This sample has more than 15,000 clones, with 50% to 75% found just once. This material consisted of PBMCs, taken after 12 months of ibrutinib treatment. The source of these receptors is a human donor with chronic lymphocytic leukemia.

Within the sample, this clone is medium-sized. The CDR3 sequence: CASSPQGLGTEAFF. CDR3 in DNA: TGTGCCAGTAGTCCACAGGGATTAGGCACTGAAGCTTTCTTT. This chain uses TRBV19 with TRBJ1-1, with a possible D match to TRBD1 (6 bases). CDR1 and CDR2 (germline): LNHDA, SQIVND (reference sequence). Trimming removed 5 bases from V and 4 bases from J, with 14 bases in between. The CDR3 loop spans 14 amino acids.

This clone was seen only a few times. The V call is TRBV27, the J call TRBJ2-7; no reliable D call. The CDR3 length is 14 residues. In germline, CDR1 is MNHEY, CDR2 SMNVEV (reference sequence). V was cut by 3 bases and J by 5 bases, with 14 bases left in between. CDR3 amino acids: CASSFKPSGHEQYF. CDR3 DNA: TGTGCCAGCAGTTTTAAACCCTCGGGTCACGAGCAGTACTTC.

The count of this clone is one. The chain uses TRBV9 and TRBJ2-5; D is perhaps TRBD2 (5 bases). From germline, CDR1 is SGDLS and CDR2 YYNGEE. V was cut by 7 bases and J by 5 bases, with 18 bases left in between. The CDR3 contains 14 residues. The CDR3 DNA reads as TGTGCCAGCTCACTCGGCCTCGGCGGGGAGACCCAGTACTTC. Its translation: CASSLGLGGETQYF.

The V call is TRBV27, the J call TRBJ2-3, with D tentatively TRBD2 (6 bases). Germline V gene sequence: CDR1 MNHEY, CDR2 SMNVEV (reference sequence). Deletions cut 2 bases from V and 3 bases from J, with 9 bases between. CDR3 length equals 14 residues. The CDR3 reads CASSLEGRTDTQYF. DNA for the CDR3: TGTGCCAGCAGTTTAGAGGGGAGGACAGATACGCAGTATTTT.

This chain links TRBV2 with TRBJ2-1, with 11 positions matching TRBD2. CDR1 and CDR2 (germline): SNHLY, FYNNEI. CDR3 length: 14 residues. With V trimmed by 6 bases and J by 8 bases, 6 bases remained unmatched. DNA of the CDR3: TGTGCCAGCAGGGAACTAGCGGGAGAGGATGAGCAGTTCTTC. It encodes CASRELAGEDEQFF.

This clone was seen a single time. This chain links TRBV5-1 with TRBJ2-7; no firm D call. The V gene's germline CDR1 is SGHRS and CDR2 YFSETQ. Between the trimmed V and J ends, which lost 2 bases and 2 bases, there was a span of 14 bases. This CDR3 is 15 amino acids long. The CDR3 here is CASSFTPALAYEQYF. In DNA form, the CDR3 reads TGCGCCAGCAGCTTCACCCCCGCCTTAGCCTACGAGCAGTACTTC. Using reference TRBV5-1 and TRBJ2-7 for the parts outside the CDR3, the full variable domain is KAGVTQTPRYLIKTRGQQVTLSCSPISGHRSVSWYQQTPGQGLQFLFEYFSETQRNKGNFPGRFSGRQFSNSRSEMNVSTLELGDSALYLCASSFTPALAYEQYFGPGTRLTVT.

The rearrangement joins TRBV28 to TRBJ1-5, with D uncertain. V was shortened by 1 base and J by 4 bases, with 8 bases between the two germline ends. CDR1 is MDHEN and CDR2 is SYDVKM in the germline V gene. The CDR3 is made up of 14 amino acids. CDR3 DNA sequence: TGTGCCAGCAGTTTATATAGAAAGAATCAGCCCCAGCATTTT. Translated: CASSLYRKNQPQHF.

The chain joins TRBV19 to TRBJ2-1, with 8 bases that match TRBD2. Trimming removed 8 bases from V and 9 bases from J; junction bases left unmatched: 9. CDR1 LNHDA and CDR2 SQIVND come from the germline V gene (reference sequence). The CDR3 has 13 residues. The DNA for the CDR3 is TGTGCCAGTCGTCGGACTAGCCAGCGTGAGCAGTTCTTC. It specifies CASRRTSQREQFF.

This clone was seen a few times. The chain employs TRBV2 and TRBJ2-5, with 8 positions matching TRBD2. The CDR3 runs 13 residues. Germline CDR1 reads SNHLY; CDR2 reads FYNNEI. The V and J ends lost 4 bases and 4 bases, in that order; junction bases with no gene match: 2. This CDR3 reads CASSVGTRETQYF. DNA for the CDR3: TGTGCCAGCAGTGTAGGGACTAGAGAGACCCAGTACTTC.

By share, this clone counts as medium-sized. The rearrangement joins TRBV6-1 to TRBJ1-5, with D perhaps matching TRBD1 (6 bases). V was shortened by 3 bases and J by 6 bases, with 15 bases between the two germline ends. CDR1 and CDR2 (germline): MNHNS, SASEGT. The CDR3 totals 15 residues. In nucleotides, the CDR3 is TGTGCCAGCAGTGATACCGACAGGCATAGTCAGCCCCAGCATTTT. Its translation is CASSDTDRHSQPQHF.

This clone has only a few counts. The V gene is TRBV19, the J gene TRBJ1-2; D perhaps matches TRBD1 (5 bases). Trimming left V 3 bases short and J 3 bases short, with 14 bases between. Per germline, CDR1 LNHDA and CDR2 SQIVND (reference sequence). The CDR3 spans 15 residues. CDR3 residues: CASSITAQTDYGYTF. DNA of the CDR3: TGTGCCAGTAGTATTACGGCCCAGACAGACTATGGCTACACCTTC. The variable domain in full, completed from reference TRBV19 and TRBJ1-2, reads DGGITQSPKYLFRKEGQNVTLSCEQNLNHDAMYWYRQDPGQGLRLIYYSQIVNDFQKGDIAEGYSVSREKKESFPLTVTSAQKNPTAFYLCASSITAQTDYGYTFGSGTRLTVV.

This clone is a singleton in its sample. The gene calls are TRBV14 and TRBJ2-7; D not resolved. Per the germline V gene, CDR1 is SGHDN and CDR2 is FVKESK. Trimming took off 4 bases at V and 2 bases at J, with 9 bases between the two ends. The CDR3 spans 13 residues. CDR3 residues: CASSLLGPYEQYF. The CDR3 region has the DNA TGTGCCAGCAGCCTCCTCGGTCCCTACGAGCAGTACTTC.

A few counts support this clone. The chain joins TRBV5-6 to TRBJ2-1, with 13 bases that match TRBD2. The ends lost 1 base at V and 8 bases at J; junction bases unmatched: 6. CDR1 and CDR2 (germline): SGHDT, YYEEEE. The CDR3 has 16 residues. The CDR3 sequence: CASSLTSGRVVDEQFF. Written as DNA, the CDR3 is TGTGCCAGCAGCTTGACTAGCGGGAGGGTTGTGGATGAGCAGTTCTTC.

This clone has a handful of counts. The chain couples TRBV2 to TRBJ2-5; unclear D gene. CDR1 is SNHLY, CDR2 FYNNEI, per germline. V was shortened by 4 bases and J by 2 bases, with 5 bases between the two germline ends. The CDR3 contains 12 residues. The CDR3 spells CASSGPQETQYF. DNA of the CDR3: TGTGCCAGCAGTGGGCCACAAGAGACCCAGTACTTC.

This chain joins TRBV11-2 and TRBJ2-1; a weak D match, TRBD1 (5 bases). The germline CDR1 and CDR2 sequences are SGHAT and FQNNGV. Trimming stripped 2 bases from V and 13 bases from J, with 12 bases between. This CDR3 has 12 amino acids. The CDR3 is CASSLSRGIQFF. The CDR3 nucleotides read TGTGCCAGCAGCTTAAGTAGGGGAATCCAGTTCTTC.

This clone was counted a few times. The chain joins TRBV7-2 to TRBJ2-3; 8 nucleotides agree with TRBD2. CDR3 length equals 16 residues. Germline V CDR1 and CDR2: SGHTA, FQGNSA. The V gene end was trimmed by 1 base and the J gene end by 4 bases; junction bases not matched to a gene: 7. CDR3 residues: CASSLVGSGSPDTQYF. CDR3 in DNA: TGTGCCAGCAGCTTAGTTGGAAGCGGGAGTCCAGATACGCAGTATTTT.

V gene TRBV4-2 combines with J gene TRBJ2-1; 15 bases align to TRBD2. Germline CDR1 and CDR2: LGHNA and YNFKEQ. V dropped 3 bases and J dropped 2; count of bases not matched to a gene: 2. The CDR3 is 17 amino acids. CDR3 region: CASSQGLAGGPYNEQFF. DNA for the CDR3: TGTGCCAGCAGCCAGGGACTAGCGGGAGGCCCCTACAATGAGCAGTTCTTC.

J is TRBJ1-4 and V is TRBV7-9, with 7 bases matching TRBD1. The V and J ends lost 3 bases and 8 bases, in that order; junction bases with no gene match: 6. The CDR3 runs to 14 residues. CDR1 and CDR2 (germline): SEHNR, FQNEAQ (reference sequence). DNA for the CDR3: TGTGCCAGCAGCTTTGGACAGGAACAGGAAAAACTGTTTTTT. Its protein is CASSFGQEQEKLFF. Based on the CDR3 plus reference TRBV7-9 and TRBJ1-4, the full variable domain is DTGVSQNPRHKITKRGQNVTFRCDPISEHNRLYWYRQTLGQGPEFLTYFQNEAQLEKSRLLSDRFSAERPKGSFSTLEIQRTEQGDSAMYLCASSFGQEQEKLFFGSGTQLSVL.

A single count supports this clone. The chain links TRBV5-4 to TRBJ2-1; D tentatively reads TRBD1 or TRBD2 (5 bases each). The CDR3 has 16 amino acids. Trimming took 4 bases from V and 1 from J, leaving 15 bases between them. The V gene's germline CDR1 is SGHNT and CDR2 YYREEE (reference sequence). The CDR3 DNA follows: TGTGCCAGCAGCAGGGACGGATCCGGGTCCTACAATGAGCAGTTCTTC. Translation: CASSRDGSGSYNEQFF. Full variable domain (remainder filled in from reference TRBV5-4 and TRBJ2-1): ETGVTQSPTHLIKTRGQQVTLRCSSQSGHNTVSWYQQALGQGPQFIFQYYREEENGRGNFPPRFSGLQFPNYSSELNVNALELDDSALYLCASSRDGSGSYNEQFFGPGTRLTVL.

This clone was picked up one time. The chain combines TRBV10-1 with TRBJ2-3; D is possibly TRBD1 or TRBD2 (5 bases each). Germline V CDR1 and CDR2: WNHNN, SYGVQD (reference sequence). CDR3 length: 16 residues. The germline V and J ends were trimmed by 1 base and 0 bases, with 11 bases remaining between them. The CDR3 DNA is TGCGCCAGCAGTGAGTATCAGGGACCTAGCACAGATACGCAGTATTTT. It translates to CASSEYQGPSTDTQYF.

This chain joins TRBV5-1 and TRBJ1-1; 9 positions match TRBD1. Germline assignment: CDR1 SGHRS and CDR2 YFSETQ. There are 14 residues in the CDR3. Unmatched junction bases numbered 6, after V lost 4 bases and J lost 5 bases. The CDR3 region is CASSEGQGVTEAFF. The CDR3, as DNA: TGCGCCAGCAGCGAGGGACAGGGTGTGACTGAAGCTTTCTTT.

In this sample, this clone turned up a few times. This chain joins TRBV18 and TRBJ2-5; D may be TRBD1 (5 bases). V shed 9 bases and J shed 2 bases, with 13 bases lying between them. Germline V gene lookup returns CDR1 KGHSH and CDR2 LQKENI. This CDR3 contains 13 residues. The CDR3 region has the DNA TGTGCCAGTGCCCCCGACAGTCAAGAGACCCAGTACTTC. Its translation is CASAPDSQETQYF. Combining the CDR3 with reference TRBV18 and TRBJ2-5 gives the whole variable domain NAGVMQNPRHLVRRRGQEARLRCSPMKGHSHVYWYRQLPEEGLKFMVYLQKENIIDESGMPKERFSAEFPKEGPSILRIQQVVRGDSAAYFCASAPDSQETQYFGPGTRLLVL.

The gene calls are TRBV5-4 and TRBJ2-3; 12 nucleotides line up with TRBD1. Per the germline V gene, CDR1 is SGHNT and CDR2 is YYREEE (reference sequence). The CDR3 has 15 amino acids. V was pared by 3 bases and J by 5 bases, with 4 bases of the junction left unmatched. CDR3 nucleotides: TGTGCCAGCAGCTGGGGACAGGGGGCGAAAGATACGCAGTATTTT. It translates to CASSWGQGAKDTQYF.

J is TRBJ2-4 and V is TRBV5-1, with TRBD1 as a possible D gene (6 bases). Deletions cut 4 bases from V and 8 bases from J, with 16 bases between. The CDR3 extends over 14 amino acids. Germline V lookup: CDR1 SGHRS, CDR2 YFSETQ. In nucleotides, the CDR3 is TGCGCCAGCAGCCCCGGGACATATAAGGACATTCAGTACTTC. This sequence encodes CASSPGTYKDIQYF.

This clone was found a few times. The chain combines TRBV14 with TRBJ2-2; D may be TRBD2 (6 bases). This CDR3 is 15 amino acids long. V lost 4 bases and J 0 bases, leaving 9 bases between the germline ends. CDR1 is SGHDN and CDR2 is FVKESK in the germline V gene. CDR3 protein: CASSPGTPNTGELFF. DNA for the CDR3: TGTGCCAGCAGCCCCGGGACTCCGAACACCGGGGAGCTGTTTTTT.

The chain has TRBV4-1 and TRBJ1-2, with 10 bases identical to TRBD1. CDR1 is MGHRA, CDR2 YSYEKL, per germline. The CDR3 spans 15 residues. With V trimmed by 4 bases and J by 4 bases, 6 bases remained unmatched. The CDR3 is CASSLPGQGTYGYTF. The CDR3 nucleotides are TGCGCCAGCAGCCTTCCGGGACAGGGGACCTATGGCTACACCTTC.

The chain combines TRBV11-3 with TRBJ1-1, with D unresolved. V lost 3 bases, J lost 4 bases, and 12 bases lay in between. CDR1 is SGHNT, CDR2 YENEEA, per germline. This CDR3 comprises 14 residues. The DNA for the CDR3 is TGTGCCAGCAGCTTGGCGGGCGGGAGCACTGAAGCTTTCTTT. Its translation is CASSLAGGSTEAFF.

The V and J genes are TRBV5-1 and TRBJ2-5; D possibly matches TRBD1 or TRBD2 (5 bases each). Deletions cut 8 bases from V and 5 bases from J, with 16 bases between. The CDR3 has 13 amino acids. From germline, CDR1 is SGHRS and CDR2 YFSETQ. CDR3 protein: CASLSGPGETQYF. CDR3 in DNA: TGCGCCAGTCTTTCGGGGCCCGGGGAGACCCAGTACTTC.

The rearrangement uses TRBV2 and TRBJ1-5; D is ambiguous. With 2 bases removed from V and 2 bases from J, the gap between germline ends came to 7 bases. Germline CDR1 reads SNHLY; CDR2 reads FYNNEI. This CDR3 is 14 amino acids long. Here the CDR3 reads CASSESGGNQPQHF. The CDR3 DNA reads as TGTGCCAGCAGTGAATCCGGTGGCAATCAGCCCCAGCATTTT.